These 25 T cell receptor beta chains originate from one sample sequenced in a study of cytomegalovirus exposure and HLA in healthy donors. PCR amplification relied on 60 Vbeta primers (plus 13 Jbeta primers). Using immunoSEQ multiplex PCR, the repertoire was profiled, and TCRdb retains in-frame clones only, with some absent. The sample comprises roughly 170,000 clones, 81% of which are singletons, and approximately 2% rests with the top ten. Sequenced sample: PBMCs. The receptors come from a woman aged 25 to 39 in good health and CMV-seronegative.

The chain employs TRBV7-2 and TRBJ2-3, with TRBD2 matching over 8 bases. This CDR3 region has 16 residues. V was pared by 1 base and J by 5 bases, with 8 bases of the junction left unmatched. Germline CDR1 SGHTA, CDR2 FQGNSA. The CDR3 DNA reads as TGTGCCAGCAGCTTAGAGGCGGGGGGTGGTGTAGATACGCAGTATTTT. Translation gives CASSLEAGGGVDTQYF. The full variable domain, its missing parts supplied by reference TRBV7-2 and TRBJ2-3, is GAGVSQSPSNKVTEKGKDVELRCDPISGHTALYWYRQSLGQGLEFLIYFQGNSAPDKSGLPSDRFSAERTGGSVSTLTIQRTQQEDSAVYLCASSLEAGGGVDTQYFGPGTRLTVL.

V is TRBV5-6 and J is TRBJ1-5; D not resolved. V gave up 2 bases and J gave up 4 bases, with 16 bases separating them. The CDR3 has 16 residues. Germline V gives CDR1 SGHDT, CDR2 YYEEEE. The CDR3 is CASSFRGHGPNQPQHF. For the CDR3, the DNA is TGTGCCAGCAGCTTCCGAGGGCACGGACCTAATCAGCCCCAGCATTTT.

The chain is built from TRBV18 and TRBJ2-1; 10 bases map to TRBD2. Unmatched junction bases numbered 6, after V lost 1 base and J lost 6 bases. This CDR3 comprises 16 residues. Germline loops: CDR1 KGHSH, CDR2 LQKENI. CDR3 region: CASSPLGAGGPNEQFF. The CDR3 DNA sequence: TGTGCCAGCTCACCACTTGGAGCGGGGGGGCCCAATGAGCAGTTCTTC.

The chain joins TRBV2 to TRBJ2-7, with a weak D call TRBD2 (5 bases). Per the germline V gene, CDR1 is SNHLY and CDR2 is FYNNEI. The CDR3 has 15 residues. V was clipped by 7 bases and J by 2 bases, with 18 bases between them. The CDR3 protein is CASNDPPSSTYEQYF. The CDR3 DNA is TGTGCCAGCAATGACCCCCCTAGCTCGACCTACGAGCAGTACTTC.

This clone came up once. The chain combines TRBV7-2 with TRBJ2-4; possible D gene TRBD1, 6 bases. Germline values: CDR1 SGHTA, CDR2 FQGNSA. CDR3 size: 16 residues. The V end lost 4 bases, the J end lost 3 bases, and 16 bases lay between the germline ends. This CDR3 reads CASSSLSRTDKNIQYF. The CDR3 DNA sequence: TGTGCCAGCAGCTCCCTATCCCGGACAGACAAAAACATTCAGTACTTC.

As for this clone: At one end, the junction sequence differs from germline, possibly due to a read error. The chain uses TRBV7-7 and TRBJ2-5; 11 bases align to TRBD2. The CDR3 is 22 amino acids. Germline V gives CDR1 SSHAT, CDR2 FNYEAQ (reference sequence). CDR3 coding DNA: TGTGCTAGCAGCCCCTCGTTTACTAGCGGGAGAAGTCCAGCGGTTTTCCAAGAGACCCAGTACTTC. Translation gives CASSPSFTSGRSPAVFQETQYF.

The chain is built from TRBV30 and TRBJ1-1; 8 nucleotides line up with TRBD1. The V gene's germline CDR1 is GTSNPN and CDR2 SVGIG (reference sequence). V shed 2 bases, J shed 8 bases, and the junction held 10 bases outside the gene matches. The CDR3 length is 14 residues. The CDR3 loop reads CAWSSLTGGSEAFF. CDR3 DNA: TGTGCCTGGAGTAGTTTAACAGGGGGTTCGGAAGCTTTCTTT.

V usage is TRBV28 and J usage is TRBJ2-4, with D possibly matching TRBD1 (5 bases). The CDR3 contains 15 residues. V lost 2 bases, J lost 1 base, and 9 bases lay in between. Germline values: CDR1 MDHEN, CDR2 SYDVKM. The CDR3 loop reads CASSLKGWAKNIQYF. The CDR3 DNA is TGTGCCAGCAGTTTAAAGGGGTGGGCCAAAAACATTCAGTACTTC.

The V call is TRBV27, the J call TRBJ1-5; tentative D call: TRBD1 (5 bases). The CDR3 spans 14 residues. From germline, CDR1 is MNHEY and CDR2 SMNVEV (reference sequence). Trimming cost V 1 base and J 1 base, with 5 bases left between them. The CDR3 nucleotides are TGTGCCAGCAGTTTATACAGGAGCAATCAGCCCCAGCATTTT. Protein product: CASSLYRSNQPQHF.

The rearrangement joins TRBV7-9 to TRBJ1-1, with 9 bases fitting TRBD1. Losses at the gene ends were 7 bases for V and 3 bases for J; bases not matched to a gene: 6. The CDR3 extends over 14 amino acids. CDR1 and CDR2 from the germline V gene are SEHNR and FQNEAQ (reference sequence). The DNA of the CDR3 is TGTGCCAGCACCACACAGGGGGCGGACACTGAAGCTTTCTTT. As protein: CASTTQGADTEAFF. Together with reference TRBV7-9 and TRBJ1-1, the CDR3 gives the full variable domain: DTGVSQNPRHKITKRGQNVTFRCDPISEHNRLYWYRQTLGQGPEFLTYFQNEAQLEKSRLLSDRFSAERPKGSFSTLEIQRTEQGDSAMYLCASTTQGADTEAFFGQGTRLTVV.

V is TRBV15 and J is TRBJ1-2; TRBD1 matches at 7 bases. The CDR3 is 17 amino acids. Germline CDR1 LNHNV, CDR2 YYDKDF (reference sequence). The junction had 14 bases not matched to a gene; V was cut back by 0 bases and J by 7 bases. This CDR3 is CATSREAETGSIGGYTF. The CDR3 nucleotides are TGTGCCACCAGCAGAGAAGCCGAGACAGGGTCAATAGGTGGCTACACCTTC. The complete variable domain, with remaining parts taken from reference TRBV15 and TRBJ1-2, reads DAMVIQNPRYQVTQFGKPVTLSCSQTLNHNVMYWYQQKSSQAPKLLFHYYDKDFNNEADTPDNFQSRRPNTSFCFLDIRSPGLGDTAMYLCATSREAETGSIGGYTFGSGTRLTVV.

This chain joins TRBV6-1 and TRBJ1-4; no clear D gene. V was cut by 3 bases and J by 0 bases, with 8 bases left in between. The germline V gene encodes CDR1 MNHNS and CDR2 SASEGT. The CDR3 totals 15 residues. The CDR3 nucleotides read TGTGCCAGCAGTGAGAACTCTGCAACTAATGAAAAACTGTTTTTT. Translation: CASSENSATNEKLFF.

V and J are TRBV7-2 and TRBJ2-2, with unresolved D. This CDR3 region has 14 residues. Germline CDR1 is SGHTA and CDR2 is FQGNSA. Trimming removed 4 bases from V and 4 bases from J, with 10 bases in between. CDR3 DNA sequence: TGTGCCAGCAGCTCGTTAATTAGCACCGGGGAGCTGTTTTTT. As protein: CASSSLISTGELFF.

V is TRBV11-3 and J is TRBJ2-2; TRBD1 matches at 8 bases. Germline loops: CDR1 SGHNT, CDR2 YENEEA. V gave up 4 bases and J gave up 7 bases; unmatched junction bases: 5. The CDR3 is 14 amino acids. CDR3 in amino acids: CASSSRGRGGELFF. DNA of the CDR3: TGTGCCAGCAGCTCCAGGGGGCGAGGCGGGGAGCTGTTTTTT.

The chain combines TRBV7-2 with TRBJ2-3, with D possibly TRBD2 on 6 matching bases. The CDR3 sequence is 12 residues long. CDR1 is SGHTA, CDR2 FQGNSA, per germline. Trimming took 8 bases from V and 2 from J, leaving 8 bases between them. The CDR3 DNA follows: TGTGCCAGCGGGGGGATCACAGATACGCAGTATTTT. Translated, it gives CASGGITDTQYF. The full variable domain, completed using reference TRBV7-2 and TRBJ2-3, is GAGVSQSPSNKVTEKGKDVELRCDPISGHTALYWYRQSLGQGLEFLIYFQGNSAPDKSGLPSDRFSAERTGGSVSTLTIQRTQQEDSAVYLCASGGITDTQYFGPGTRLTVL.

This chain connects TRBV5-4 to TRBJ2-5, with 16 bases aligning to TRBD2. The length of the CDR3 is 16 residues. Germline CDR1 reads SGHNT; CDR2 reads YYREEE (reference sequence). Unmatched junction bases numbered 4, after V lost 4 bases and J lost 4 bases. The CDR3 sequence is CASSPGLAGGIETQYF. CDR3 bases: TGTGCCAGCAGCCCGGGACTAGCGGGAGGGATAGAGACCCAGTACTTC.

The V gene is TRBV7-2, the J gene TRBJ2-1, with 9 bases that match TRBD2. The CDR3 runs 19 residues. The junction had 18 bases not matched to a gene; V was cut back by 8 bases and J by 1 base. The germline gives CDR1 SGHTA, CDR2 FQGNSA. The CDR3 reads CASGWGSLAGRGSYNEQFF. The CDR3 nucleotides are TGTGCCAGCGGGTGGGGGTCCCTAGCGGGAAGGGGGTCCTACAATGAGCAGTTCTTC.

The CDR3 reads CASSLRAGQYETQYF. DNA for the CDR3: TGTGCCAGCAGCTTACGGGCCGGACAGTATGAGACCCAGTACTTC. The rearrangement joins TRBV7-9 to TRBJ2-5; the D gene is possibly TRBD1 (6 bases). Germline assignment: CDR1 SEHNR and CDR2 FQNEAQ (reference sequence). The CDR3 has 15 residues. V lost 2 bases, J lost 5 bases, and 15 bases lay in between.

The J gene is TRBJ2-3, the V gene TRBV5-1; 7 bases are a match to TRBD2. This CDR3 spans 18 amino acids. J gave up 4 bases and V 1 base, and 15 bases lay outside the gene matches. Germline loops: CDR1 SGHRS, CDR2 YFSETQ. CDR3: CASSLTLGAGESSDTQYF. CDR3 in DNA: TGCGCCAGCAGCTTGACTCTAGGGGCGGGAGAGTCCTCAGATACGCAGTATTTT.

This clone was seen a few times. The CDR3 DNA follows: TGTGCCAGCAGATTGACGACAGGGGTAAACACTGAAGCTTTCTTT. It yields the protein CASRLTTGVNTEAFF. The chain carries TRBV7-9 and TRBJ1-1, with 8 nucleotides matching TRBD1. V shed 6 bases, J shed 2 bases, and the junction held 8 bases outside the gene matches. CDR1 and CDR2 from the germline V gene are SEHNR and FQNEAQ (reference sequence). There are 15 residues in the CDR3.

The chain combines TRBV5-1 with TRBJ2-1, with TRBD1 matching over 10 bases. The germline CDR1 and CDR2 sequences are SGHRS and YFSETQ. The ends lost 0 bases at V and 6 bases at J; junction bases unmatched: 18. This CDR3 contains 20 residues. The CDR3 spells CASSLERQGAITRSLNEQFF. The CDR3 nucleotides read TGCGCCAGCAGCTTGGAGAGACAGGGGGCCATCACACGATCTCTCAATGAGCAGTTCTTC.

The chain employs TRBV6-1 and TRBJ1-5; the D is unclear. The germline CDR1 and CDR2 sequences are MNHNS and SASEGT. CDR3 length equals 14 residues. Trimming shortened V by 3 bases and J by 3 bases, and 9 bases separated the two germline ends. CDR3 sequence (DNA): TGTGCCAGCAGTGAGCAGAGCGTCAATCAGCCCCAGCATTTT. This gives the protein CASSEQSVNQPQHF.

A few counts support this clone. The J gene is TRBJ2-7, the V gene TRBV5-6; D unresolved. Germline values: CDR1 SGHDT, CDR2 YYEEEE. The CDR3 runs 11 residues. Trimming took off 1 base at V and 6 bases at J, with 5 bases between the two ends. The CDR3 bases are TGTGCCAGCAGCTTGTATTCCGAGCAGTACTTC. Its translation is CASSLYSEQYF.

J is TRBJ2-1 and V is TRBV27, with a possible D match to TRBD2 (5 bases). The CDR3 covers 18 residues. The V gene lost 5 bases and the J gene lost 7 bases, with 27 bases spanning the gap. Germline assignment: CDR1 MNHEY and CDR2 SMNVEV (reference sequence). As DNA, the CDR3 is TGTGCCAGCAGTCTACGGTGGAGCGAGGTACTAGACTTAAATGAGCAGTTCTTC. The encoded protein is CASSLRWSEVLDLNEQFF.

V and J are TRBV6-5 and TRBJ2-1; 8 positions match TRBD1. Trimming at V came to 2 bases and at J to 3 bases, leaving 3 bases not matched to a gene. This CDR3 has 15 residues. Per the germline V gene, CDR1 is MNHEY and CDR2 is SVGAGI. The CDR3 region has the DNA TGTGCCAGCAGTTACGACAGGGGAGACTACAATGAGCAGTTCTTC. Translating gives CASSYDRGDYNEQFF.